The clone carrying this T cell receptor (beta chain) appeared a single time. Its cognate antigen is unknown. This sample stems from a study of OX40 agonist ivuxolimab in advanced cancers. Germline CDR1 reads MNHEY; CDR2 reads SMNVEV (reference sequence). V lost 3 bases and J lost 2; bases outside the gene matches: 15. CDR3 length: 18 residues. Study-wide results and caveats: Averaged across samples, CD8+ T cells carried more expanded clones than CD4+ did.

Here immunoSEQ multiplex PCR was the method, and the copy in TCRdb shows in-frame clones only, minus some. This sample has around 30,000 clones; 80% to 90% occur once, and the top ten carry 29%. The chain recombines TRBV27 with TRBJ2-7; 8 nucleotides match TRBD1. This specimen was CD4+ or CD8+ T cells sorted from blood, taken in a trial of the OX40 agonist ivuxolimab. This sequence was found in an adult with an advanced solid tumor such as melanoma, head and neck, liver or kidney cancer. CDR3 nucleotides: TGTGCCAGCAGTTTCCTACCTGCTGGACAGGGCATTCCCTACGAGCAGTACTTC. Its protein product is CASSFLPAGQGIPYEQYF.